Each of the 25 T cell receptor beta chains below was sequenced from the same sample in a study of T cell responses to AZD1222 COVID-19 vaccine. The data were produced by immunoSEQ multiplex PCR, yet TCRdb's version contains in-frame clones alone and is incomplete. The sample lists roughly 200,000 clones; 80% to 95% were seen once. Here the sequenced sample was peripheral blood, taken 28 days after the second AZD1222 dose. The origin of the receptors is an adult who received the AZD1222 COVID-19 vaccine.

This chain uses TRBV2 with TRBJ1-2; TRBD1 might be the D (5 bases). V lost 1 base, J lost 7 bases, and 10 bases lay in between. Germline loops: CDR1 SNHLY, CDR2 FYNNEI. The CDR3 has 13 amino acids. Written as DNA, the CDR3 is TGTGCCAGCAGTGAAGGTCAGGGAGGTGGCTACACCTTC. Translated: CASSEGQGGGYTF. Together with reference TRBV2 and TRBJ1-2, the CDR3 gives the full variable domain: EPEVTQTPSHQVTQMGQEVILRCVPISNHLYFYWYRQILGQKVEFLVSFYNNEISEKSEIFDDQFSVERPDGSNFTLKIRSTKLEDSAMYFCASSEGQGGGYTFGSGTRLTVV.

V is TRBV6-5 and J is TRBJ1-2, with D hard to call. Trimming removed 0 bases at V and 8 bases at J, with 10 bases between. The CDR3 has 13 amino acids. The germline V gene has CDR1 MNHEY and CDR2 SVGAGI. The CDR3 region is CASSYSTLRGYTF. As DNA, the CDR3 is TGTGCCAGCAGTTACTCGACACTTCGGGGCTACACCTTC.

The chain employs TRBV11-2 and TRBJ2-1, with 8 positions matching TRBD1. After removal of 1 base from V and 7 bases from J, the junction contained 3 bases not matched to a gene. Germline V CDR1 and CDR2: SGHAT, FQNNGV. The CDR3 covers 14 residues. The chain's CDR3 is CASSLGTGSNEQFF. The CDR3 coding sequence is TGTGCCAGCAGCTTAGGGACAGGGTCGAATGAGCAGTTCTTC.

With respect to this clone: Other DNA variants within this sample encode the same CDR3. The chain couples TRBV5-1 to TRBJ1-1, with D uncertain. Germline assignment: CDR1 SGHRS and CDR2 YFSETQ. The CDR3 extends over 13 amino acids. V gave up 2 bases and J gave up 1 base, with 6 bases separating them. The CDR3 nucleotides read TGCGCCAGCAGCTTAGAGGGGAACACTGAAGCTTTCTTT. As protein: CASSLEGNTEAFF.

The chain uses TRBV4-1 and TRBJ2-1; TRBD1 might be the D (5 bases). This CDR3 spans 15 amino acids. The germline gives CDR1 MGHRA, CDR2 YSYEKL. V was cut by 0 bases and J by 0 bases, with 6 bases left in between. CDR3 nucleotides: TGCGCCAGCAGCCAAGAAGGGGTCTCCTACAATGAGCAGTTCTTC. This encodes CASSQEGVSYNEQFF.

Turning to this clone: Mismatch with germline at one junction end may stem from a read error. The chain carries TRBV6-2 or TRBV6-3 and TRBJ1-2, with D uncertain. Per the germline V gene, CDR1 is MNHEY and CDR2 is SVGEGT. The CDR3 contains 13 residues. The CDR3 loop is CASSRGRIYDYTF. CDR3 nucleotide sequence: TGTGCCAGCAGCCGCGGACGGATCTATGACTACACCTTC.

Turning to this clone: Other DNA sequences from this sample encode an identical CDR3 as well. The CDR3 DNA is TGTGCCTGGAGGCCGGGAAACTATGGCTACACCTTC. It encodes CAWRPGNYGYTF. The chain uses TRBV30 and TRBJ1-2; D unclear. The germline V gene encodes CDR1 GTSNPN and CDR2 SVGIG (reference sequence). The CDR3 spans 12 residues. V was shortened by 3 bases and J by 2 bases, with 7 bases between the two germline ends.

This clone was recorded once. The V and J genes are TRBV19 and TRBJ2-3, with a weak D call TRBD1 (6 bases). Deletions cut 6 bases from V and 0 bases from J, with 10 bases between. There are 14 residues in the CDR3. CDR1 and CDR2 from the germline V gene are LNHDA and SQIVND (reference sequence). The CDR3 bases are TGTGCCAGTAGCAACGACAGGAGCACAGATACGCAGTATTTT. Translated, it gives CASSNDRSTDTQYF.

This chain connects TRBV6-5 to TRBJ1-6; D perhaps matches TRBD1 (6 bases). Germline loops: CDR1 MNHEY, CDR2 SVGAGI. The CDR3 contains 16 residues. The V end lost 2 bases, the J end lost 10 bases, and 18 bases lay between the germline ends. CDR3: CASSYRIRGASSPLHF. The CDR3 DNA reads as TGTGCCAGCAGTTACCGCATCAGGGGCGCGAGCTCACCCCTCCACTTT.

The V gene is TRBV6-5, the J gene TRBJ2-2; 12 bases fit TRBD2. The CDR3 consists of 15 residues. The ends lost 5 bases at V and 7 bases at J; junction bases unmatched: 5. Per the germline V gene, CDR1 is MNHEY and CDR2 is SVGAGI. CDR3 loop: CASSRTSGNDGELFF. DNA for the CDR3: TGTGCCAGCAGTCGGACTAGCGGGAACGACGGGGAGCTGTTTTTT.

This rearrangement joins TRBV4-2 to TRBJ2-3; 12 positions match TRBD2. This CDR3 comprises 16 residues. Trimming took 3 bases from V and 3 from J; bases not matched to a gene: 4. Germline values: CDR1 LGHNA, CDR2 YNFKEQ. The CDR3 spells CASSQASGRGTDTQYF. In DNA, the CDR3 is TGTGCCAGCAGCCAGGCTAGCGGGAGGGGGACAGATACGCAGTATTTT.

J is TRBJ2-7 and V is TRBV21-1; the table's D call, TRBD2, has no DNA check behind it. TRBV21-1 is assigned pseudogene status. This CDR3 comprises 16 residues. CDR3 protein: CASSKVAGAPLYEQYF. CDR3 sequence (DNA): TGTGCCAGCAGCAAAGTAGCGGGGGCCCCTCTCTACGAGCAGTACTTC.

Ten or more counts support this clone. The J gene is TRBJ1-5, the V gene TRBV29-1; D gene ambiguous. This CDR3 contains 13 residues. V was cut by 5 bases and J by 0 bases, with 8 bases left in between. Germline V gene data show CDR1 as SQVTM and CDR2 as ANQGSEA. In nucleotides, the CDR3 is TGCAGCGTTTCGTATGGTAGCAATCAGCCCCAGCATTTT. Translation gives CSVSYGSNQPQHF.

The chain carries TRBV2 and TRBJ2-6; the D gene is possibly TRBD1 (5 bases). V was cut by 5 bases and J by 3 bases, with 11 bases left in between. Germline V CDR1 and CDR2: SNHLY, FYNNEI. The CDR3 extends over 15 amino acids. The CDR3 sequence: CASSKQGIGANVLTF. The CDR3, as DNA: TGTGCCAGCAGTAAGCAGGGAATTGGGGCCAACGTCCTGACTTTC.

V gene TRBV5-1 combines with J gene TRBJ2-2; D remains unclear. The germline V gene encodes CDR1 SGHRS and CDR2 YFSETQ. The V end was cut by 1 base, the J end by 6 bases, with 7 bases between. CDR3 size: 13 residues. The CDR3 DNA follows: TGCGCCAGCAGCTTGAAAGTGTCCGGGGAGCTGTTTTTT. Translated, it gives CASSLKVSGELFF.

This clone was observed once. The chain has TRBV6-2 or TRBV6-3 and TRBJ1-1, with 7 positions matching TRBD1. The CDR3 spans 13 residues. The J segment lost 12 bases and the V segment lost 6 bases, leaving 13 bases of the junction unmatched. Germline V gene data show CDR1 as MNHEY and CDR2 as SVGEGT. The CDR3 nucleotides read TGTGCCAGCAGCCCTACTTACACAGGGGTGACTTTCTTT. Translation gives CASSPTYTGVTFF.

V is TRBV3-1 (or the pseudogene TRBV3-2) and J is TRBJ1-5; 8 bases are shared with TRBD1. Germline CDR1 LGHDT, CDR2 YNNKEL (reference sequence). Losses at the gene ends were 0 bases for V and 4 bases for J; bases not matched to a gene: 8. This CDR3 has 17 residues. CDR3 in amino acids: CASSQEGRTGKNQPQHF. The CDR3 DNA sequence: TGTGCCAGCAGCCAAGAAGGACGGACAGGGAAAAATCAGCCCCAGCATTTT.

This clone has a single count. The CDR3 DNA is TGTGCCAGCAGCCTAGAGGAATTGAAGAACACTGAAGCTTTCTTT. This sequence encodes CASSLEELKNTEAFF. This sequence joins TRBV7-9 and TRBJ1-1; the D is unclear. CDR1 is SEHNR and CDR2 is FQNEAQ in the germline V gene (reference sequence). Between the trimmed V and J ends, which lost 5 bases and 1 base, there was a span of 14 bases. The length of the CDR3 is 15 residues.

The genes are TRBV11-2 and TRBJ2-1; perhaps D is TRBD1 or TRBD2 (5 bases each). CDR1 and CDR2 from the germline V gene are SGHAT and FQNNGV. The length of the CDR3 is 16 residues. V dropped 0 bases and J dropped 11 bases, with 20 bases sitting between them. Here the CDR3 DNA reads TGTGCCAGCAGCTTAGAAGGGGCGCGGAGGACAAATCAGCAGTTCTTC. Translating it yields CASSLEGARRTNQQFF.

The chain joins TRBV7-2 to TRBJ2-5; 7 nucleotides align to TRBD2. The CDR3 runs to 14 residues. J gave up 9 bases and V 3 bases, and 10 bases lay outside the gene matches. Germline CDR1 and CDR2: SGHTA and FQGNSA. The CDR3 nucleotides read TGTGCCAGCAGCTTGGAGACTAGCCAAAGGGCCCAGTACTTC. Amino acid sequence: CASSLETSQRAQYF.

The chain links TRBV29-1 to TRBJ1-1; the D is unclear. The germline V gene encodes CDR1 SQVTM and CDR2 ANQGSEA. The CDR3 length is 13 residues. The V gene lost 6 bases and the J gene lost 4 bases, with 15 bases spanning the gap. Written as DNA, the CDR3 is TGCAGCGTGTCGAGCGGTTATGGCACTGAAGCTTTCTTT. It codes for CSVSSGYGTEAFF.

The chain carries TRBV7-2 and TRBJ2-5; no firm D call. The V gene lost 1 base and the J gene lost 10 bases, with 13 bases spanning the gap. The CDR3 loop spans 13 amino acids. Germline CDR1 and CDR2: SGHTA and FQGNSA. The CDR3: CASSLGSLVFQYF. CDR3 coding DNA: TGTGCCAGCAGCTTAGGAAGTCTGGTTTTCCAGTACTTC. The complete variable domain, with remaining parts taken from reference TRBV7-2 and TRBJ2-5, reads GAGVSQSPSNKVTEKGKDVELRCDPISGHTALYWYRQSLGQGLEFLIYFQGNSAPDKSGLPSDRFSAERTGGSVSTLTIQRTQQEDSAVYLCASSLGSLVFQYFGPGTRLLVL.

The chain is built from TRBV24-1 and TRBJ2-1, with unresolved D. The CDR3 loop spans 12 amino acids. V lost 5 bases and J lost 8, with 9 bases in between. Per germline, CDR1 KGHDR and CDR2 SFDVKD. The CDR3: CATSVLGDEQFF. The CDR3 DNA reads TGTGCCACCAGTGTACTTGGGGATGAGCAGTTCTTC.

The rearrangement uses TRBV7-9 and TRBJ1-1, with D possibly TRBD1 on 5 matching bases. V was clipped by 5 bases and J by 1 base, with 11 bases between them. Germline-derived CDR1 and CDR2 are SEHNR and FQNEAQ (reference sequence). The CDR3 runs 14 residues. CDR3 amino acids: CASSAQGWNTEAFF. CDR3 in DNA: TGTGCCAGCAGCGCCCAGGGATGGAACACTGAAGCTTTCTTT.

The table lists this clone with a few counts. This rearrangement joins TRBV11-2 to TRBJ1-2; 9 nucleotides align to TRBD1. V lost 0 bases and J lost 5; bases outside the gene matches: 4. The CDR3 has 15 residues. Germline V lookup: CDR1 SGHAT, CDR2 FQNNGV. The CDR3 loop is CASSLDGQGWYGYTF. DNA of the CDR3: TGTGCCAGCAGCTTAGATGGACAGGGGTGGTATGGCTACACCTTC.